The 25 T cell receptor beta chains in this list originate from one sample, sequenced in a study of T-cell reconstitution after alpha-beta-depleted transplantation in children. Preparation of the TCRbeta library involved a method that used unique molecular identifiers. TCRdb independently ran MiXCR on the PCR reads; one entry per CDR3 protein. The table includes some 220,000 distinct CDR3 sequences, approximately 11% detected once. Sequenced here: PBMCs, sampled before TCRalphabeta/CD19-depleted stem cell transplant. The receptor set was obtained from a child less than two years old with acute myeloid leukemia, due to receive a stem cell transplant.

The chain combines TRBV5-6 with TRBJ2-7, with D perhaps TRBD1 (6 bases). Trimming left V 3 bases short and J 4 bases short, with 14 bases between. The germline gives CDR1 SGHDT, CDR2 YYEEEE. The CDR3 runs to 14 residues. The CDR3 region has the DNA TGTGCCAGCAGCTCGCGACAGGCCCTGTACGAGCAGTACTTC. Translated, it gives CASSSRQALYEQYF. Variable domain in full (rest from reference TRBV5-6 and TRBJ2-7): DAGVTQSPTHLIKTRGQQVTLRCSPKSGHDTVSWYQQALGQGPQFIFQYYEEEERQRGNFPDRFSGHQFPNYSSELNVNALLLGDSALYLCASSSRQALYEQYFGPGTRLTVT.

This clonotype was seen repeatedly, ten times or more. The chain uses TRBV20-1 and TRBJ1-2; D unclear. Germline V gene sequence: CDR1 DFQATT, CDR2 SNEGSKA (reference sequence). The V and J ends lost 0 bases and 8 bases respectively, with 13 bases between them. The CDR3 is made up of 13 amino acids. The CDR3 nucleotides are TGCAGTGCTAGAGAGCCCCAGGAAAGAGGCTACACCTTC. Encoded protein: CSAREPQERGYTF.

The V call is TRBV20-1, the J call TRBJ1-2; 7 nucleotides match TRBD1. V trimming: 5 bases; J trimming: 10 bases; junction bases outside the gene matches: 10. The germline V gene encodes CDR1 DFQATT and CDR2 SNEGSKA (reference sequence). The CDR3 sequence is 12 residues long. The chain's CDR3 is CSASPTGVDYTF. The CDR3 bases are TGCAGTGCTTCTCCTACAGGGGTTGACTACACCTTC.

This clonotype has a count of ten or more. The genes are TRBV28 and TRBJ1-5, with no clear D. This CDR3 contains 12 residues. Germline-derived CDR1 and CDR2 are MDHEN and SYDVKM. Trimming took off 3 bases at V and 7 bases at J, with 7 bases between the two ends. The CDR3 reads CASSFGEQPQHF. The CDR3 nucleotides read TGTGCCAGCAGTTTTGGAGAACAGCCCCAGCATTTT.

Ten or more counts support this clonotype. The chain combines TRBV11-2 with TRBJ1-1, with D unresolved. V was shortened by 2 bases and J by 10 bases, with 8 bases between the two germline ends. Per germline, CDR1 SGHAT and CDR2 FQNNGV. CDR3 length equals 11 residues. CDR3 in amino acids: CASSLSLRAFF. CDR3 sequence (DNA): TGTGCCAGCAGCTTAAGTCTACGAGCTTTCTTT.

This clonotype appeared a few times. CDR3: CASRGLWGTDTQYF. CDR3 sequence (DNA): TGTGCCAGCAGGGGACTATGGGGCACAGATACGCAGTATTTT. The V gene is TRBV2, the J gene TRBJ2-3, with 7 bases fitting TRBD2. Germline CDR1 is SNHLY and CDR2 is FYNNEI. J gave up 1 base and V 6 bases, and 4 bases lay outside the gene matches. The length of the CDR3 is 14 residues.

The table lists this clonotype with many counts. The chain couples TRBV12-3 or TRBV12-4 to TRBJ2-7; D might be TRBD2 (6 bases). V lost 7 bases, J lost 7 bases, and 17 bases lay in between. CDR3 length equals 13 residues. CDR3 loop: CASISGPGDEQYF. The DNA of the CDR3 is TGTGCCAGCATCTCAGGACCGGGGGATGAGCAGTACTTC.

In its sample, this clonotype was seen many times. J is TRBJ2-7 and V is TRBV12-3 or TRBV12-4; 7 bases align to TRBD2. CDR3 length: 14 residues. V lost 8 bases, J lost 1 base, and 8 bases stayed unmatched. This CDR3 is CASAQGGISYEQYF. The CDR3 nucleotides read TGTGCCAGCGCCCAGGGAGGGATTTCCTACGAGCAGTACTTC.

At least ten counts were recorded for this clonotype. The V call is TRBV6-5, the J call TRBJ2-7, with 9 bases aligning to TRBD1. The CDR3 has 15 residues. The V gene's germline CDR1 is MNHEY and CDR2 SVGAGI. With V trimmed by 5 bases and J by 6 bases, 11 bases remained unmatched. CDR3 DNA sequence: TGTGCCAGCAGTACCCGGGACAGGGATCCGGCCGAGCAGTACTTC. Translated, it gives CASSTRDRDPAEQYF.

In its sample, this clonotype was seen many times. This sequence joins TRBV2 and TRBJ2-3; D gene unclear. Between the trimmed V and J ends, which lost 3 bases and 4 bases, there was a span of 2 bases. The CDR3 contains 11 residues. The V gene's germline CDR1 is SNHLY and CDR2 FYNNEI. The CDR3 sequence is CASSEADTQYF. The CDR3 DNA reads as TGTGCCAGCAGTGAGGCAGATACGCAGTATTTT.

There are many counts of this clonotype. This chain uses TRBV5-1 with TRBJ2-3, with 10 bases aligning to TRBD1. V was pared by 4 bases and J by 2 bases, with 4 bases of the junction left unmatched. CDR1 is SGHRS, CDR2 YFSETQ, per germline. The CDR3 totals 15 residues. The CDR3 bases are TGCGCCAGCAGCGTGGGACAGGGGTTCACAGATACGCAGTATTTT. Encoded protein: CASSVGQGFTDTQYF.

This clonotype came up many times. The chain uses TRBV9 and TRBJ2-7; D might be TRBD1 (6 bases). Trimming left V 0 bases short and J 6 bases short, with 16 bases between. Germline CDR1 and CDR2: SGDLS and YYNGEE. The CDR3 has 15 amino acids. The CDR3 protein is CASSVGWQGSREQYF. CDR3 bases: TGTGCCAGCAGCGTAGGATGGCAGGGGAGTCGCGAGCAGTACTTC.

This clonotype came up many times. The chain recombines TRBV4-1 with TRBJ2-1; D unresolved. The CDR3 runs 17 residues. Trimming stripped 0 bases from V and 3 bases from J, with 15 bases between. Germline V gene data show CDR1 as MGHRA and CDR2 as YSYEKL. The CDR3 protein is CASSQDFGVAIYNEQFF. The CDR3 DNA is TGCGCCAGCAGCCAAGATTTTGGGGTTGCTATCTACAATGAGCAGTTCTTC.

This clonotype was detected many times. This sequence joins TRBV5-1 and TRBJ1-2; D gene uncertain. V was pared by 4 bases and J by 3 bases, with 13 bases between. This CDR3 region has 14 residues. CDR1 and CDR2 (germline): SGHRS, YFSETQ. This CDR3 is CASSDQGFHYGYTF. The CDR3 nucleotides are TGCGCCAGCAGCGATCAAGGTTTTCACTATGGCTACACCTTC.

Turning to this clonotype: A much larger clone is a single base away; this may be a read error. CDR3 sequence reads: CSAQTSVCEQYF. In DNA, the CDR3 is TGCAGTGCCCAGACGAGCGTCTGCGAGCAGTACTTC. This sequence joins TRBV20-1 and TRBJ2-7; D is uncertain. Trimming removed 6 bases from V and 6 bases from J, with 15 bases in between. CDR1 is DFQATT and CDR2 is SNEGSKA in the germline V gene (reference sequence). The CDR3 spans 12 residues.

The J gene is TRBJ2-3, the V gene TRBV18, with no clear D. V was shortened by 3 bases and J by 1 base, with 14 bases between the two germline ends. This CDR3 has 16 amino acids. Germline CDR1 KGHSH, CDR2 LQKENI. CDR3 sequence reads: CASSPTVGLGTDTQYF. CDR3 sequence (DNA): TGTGCCAGCTCACCTACGGTGGGGTTAGGCACAGATACGCAGTATTTT.

This clonotype came up many times. This sequence joins TRBV5-5 and TRBJ2-3, with TRBD1 matching over 8 bases. The CDR3 runs 15 residues. CDR1 is SGHKS and CDR2 is YYEKEE in the germline V gene (reference sequence). Losses at the gene ends were 5 bases for V and 2 bases for J; bases not matched to a gene: 7. The CDR3, as DNA: TGTGCCAGCAGTTTAGGACAGGGCCTCACAGATACGCAGTATTTT. Its translation: CASSLGQGLTDTQYF.

In regard to this clonotype: This may arise from a read error, as a much more abundant clone is one base away. This chain uses TRBV12-3 or TRBV12-4 with TRBJ2-2; no clear D. CDR3 length: 13 residues. The CDR3 loop is CAGSYGVTGELFF. Here the CDR3 DNA reads TGTGCCGGCAGTTACGGAGTTACCGGGGAGCTGTTTTTT.

This clonotype appeared many times. The CDR3 DNA follows: TGCAGTGCTAGACATGGCAATCAGCCCCAGCATTTT. Translation gives CSARHGNQPQHF. The chain recombines TRBV20-1 with TRBJ1-5; D unresolved. CDR1 is DFQATT, CDR2 SNEGSKA, per germline (reference sequence). The CDR3 length is 12 residues. V gave up 2 bases and J gave up 2 bases, with 4 bases separating them.

This clonotype has just a few counts. The chain combines TRBV27 with TRBJ2-3; 12 bases align to TRBD2. V was pared by 6 bases and J by 6 bases, with 16 bases of the junction left unmatched. Germline V gene data show CDR1 as MNHEY and CDR2 as SMNVEV (reference sequence). The CDR3 sequence is 18 residues long. DNA for the CDR3: TGTGCCAGCAGCAGGACTAGCGGGGCCAAAAGTCTCGAGGATACGCAGTATTTT. Translated: CASSRTSGAKSLEDTQYF.

For this clonotype: This could be a read error, since a much larger clone is one nucleotide away. The chain employs TRBV9 and TRBJ2-5; tentatively, D is TRBD2 (6 bases). The CDR3 consists of 14 residues. Germline values: CDR1 SGDLS, CDR2 YYNGEE. For the CDR3, the DNA is TGTGCCAACAGCGTAATAGCGGCCCAAGAGACCCAGTACTTC. As protein: CANSVIAAQETQYF. The complete variable domain, with remaining parts taken from reference TRBV9 and TRBJ2-5, reads DSGVTQTPKHLITATGQRVTLRCSPRSGDLSVYWYQQSLDQGLQFLIQYYNGEERAKGNILERFSAQQFPDLHSELNLSSLELGDSALYFCANSVIAAQETQYFGPGTRLLVL.

This clonotype was observed many times. The chain combines TRBV29-1 with TRBJ2-3; D might be TRBD1 or TRBD2, each matching 5 bases. CDR1 and CDR2 from the germline V gene are SQVTM and ANQGSEA. The germline V and J ends were trimmed by 7 bases and 5 bases, with 22 bases remaining between them. This CDR3 is built from 15 residues. CDR3 in amino acids: CSDIIGTPRVDTQYF. The CDR3 DNA reads TGCAGCGACATAATTGGGACCCCGAGGGTAGATACGCAGTATTTT.

This clonotype was counted a few times. The chain employs TRBV7-9 and TRBJ1-1; TRBD1 might be the D (6 bases). The V gene lost 1 base and the J gene lost 8 bases, with 14 bases spanning the gap. Per the germline V gene, CDR1 is SEHNR and CDR2 is FQNEAQ (reference sequence). The CDR3 runs 14 residues. The CDR3 loop is CASSLVGGIGEAFF. In nucleotides, the CDR3 is TGTGCCAGCAGCTTAGTAGGGGGGATAGGGGAAGCTTTCTTT. Looking up the rest from reference TRBV7-9 and TRBJ1-1 gives the full variable domain: DTGVSQNPRHKITKRGQNVTFRCDPISEHNRLYWYRQTLGQGPEFLTYFQNEAQLEKSRLLSDRFSAERPKGSFSTLEIQRTEQGDSAMYLCASSLVGGIGEAFFGQGTRLTVV.

A single count supports this clonotype. The gene calls are TRBV9 and TRBJ1-6; 11 bases align to TRBD1. The CDR3 loop spans 15 amino acids. The germline V gene encodes CDR1 SGDLS and CDR2 YYNGEE. V lost 3 bases and J lost 9; bases outside the gene matches: 5. CDR3 loop: CASSDRGTGGSPLHF. The CDR3 bases are TGTGCCAGCAGCGACCGCGGGACAGGGGGTTCACCCCTCCACTTT.

Ten or more counts support this clonotype. The rearrangement links TRBV20-1 to TRBJ1-1, with 9 bases aligning to TRBD1. Unmatched junction bases numbered 2, after V lost 5 bases and J lost 1 base. Germline CDR1 DFQATT, CDR2 SNEGSKA (reference sequence). The CDR3 is 13 amino acids. The CDR3 nucleotides are TGCAGTGCTTGGGGACAGGGGAACACTGAAGCTTTCTTT. Its protein product is CSAWGQGNTEAFF.